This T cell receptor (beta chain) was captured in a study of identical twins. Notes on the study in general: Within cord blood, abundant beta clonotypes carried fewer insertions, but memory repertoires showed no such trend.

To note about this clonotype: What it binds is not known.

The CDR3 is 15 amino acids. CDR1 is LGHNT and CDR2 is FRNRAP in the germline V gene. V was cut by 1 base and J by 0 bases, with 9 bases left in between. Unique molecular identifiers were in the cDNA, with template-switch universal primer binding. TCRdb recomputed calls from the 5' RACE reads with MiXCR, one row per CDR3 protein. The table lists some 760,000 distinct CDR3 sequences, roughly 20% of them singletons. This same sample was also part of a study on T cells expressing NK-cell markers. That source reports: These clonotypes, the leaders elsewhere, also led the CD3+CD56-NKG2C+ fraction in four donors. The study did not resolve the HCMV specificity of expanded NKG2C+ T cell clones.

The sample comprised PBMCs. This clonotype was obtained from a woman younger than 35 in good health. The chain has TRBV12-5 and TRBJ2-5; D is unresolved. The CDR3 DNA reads TGTGCTAGTGGTTTGGACGGCGCGGACCAAGAGACCCAGTACTTC. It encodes CASGLDGADQETQYF.